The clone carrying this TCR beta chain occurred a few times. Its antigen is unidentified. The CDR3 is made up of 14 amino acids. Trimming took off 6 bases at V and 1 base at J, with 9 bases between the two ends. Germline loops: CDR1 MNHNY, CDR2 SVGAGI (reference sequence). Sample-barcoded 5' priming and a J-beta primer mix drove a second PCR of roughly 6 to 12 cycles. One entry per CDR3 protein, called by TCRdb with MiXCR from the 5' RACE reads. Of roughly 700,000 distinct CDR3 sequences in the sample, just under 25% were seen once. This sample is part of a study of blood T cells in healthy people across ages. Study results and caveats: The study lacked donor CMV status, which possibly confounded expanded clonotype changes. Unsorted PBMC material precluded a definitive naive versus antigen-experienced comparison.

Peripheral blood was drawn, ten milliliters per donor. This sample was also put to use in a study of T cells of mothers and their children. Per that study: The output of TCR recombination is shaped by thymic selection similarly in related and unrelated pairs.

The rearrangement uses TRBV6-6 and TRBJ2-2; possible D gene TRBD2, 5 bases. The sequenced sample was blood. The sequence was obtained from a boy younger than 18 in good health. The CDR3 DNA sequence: TGTGCCAGCAGGGAGGACTGGAACACCGGGGAGCTGTTTTTT. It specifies CASREDWNTGELFF.